This TCR beta chain was identified in a study of cytomegalovirus exposure and HLA in healthy donors. Whole-study context: Of some 400 genotyped donors, about 80% clustered with self-reported Caucasian donors.

V was clipped by 3 bases and J by 3 bases, with 18 bases between them. The CDR3 contains 16 residues. CDR1 and CDR2 (germline): MNHEY, SMNVEV (reference sequence). The primer mix had 60 Vbeta and 13 Jbeta primers. Assay used: immunoSEQ multiplex PCR; TCRdb lists only in-frame clones, some missing. Of about 260,000 clones in the sample, around two thirds were seen once. The clonotype was recovered from a female donor in good health and CMV-seronegative. Source material: PBMCs. This sequence joins TRBV27 and TRBJ2-7; TRBD1 is a possible D gene (6 bases). The CDR3 reads CASSFLKTGLIYEQYF. The CDR3 DNA follows: TGTGCCAGCAGTTTCCTAAAGACAGGCCTTATCTACGAGCAGTACTTC.